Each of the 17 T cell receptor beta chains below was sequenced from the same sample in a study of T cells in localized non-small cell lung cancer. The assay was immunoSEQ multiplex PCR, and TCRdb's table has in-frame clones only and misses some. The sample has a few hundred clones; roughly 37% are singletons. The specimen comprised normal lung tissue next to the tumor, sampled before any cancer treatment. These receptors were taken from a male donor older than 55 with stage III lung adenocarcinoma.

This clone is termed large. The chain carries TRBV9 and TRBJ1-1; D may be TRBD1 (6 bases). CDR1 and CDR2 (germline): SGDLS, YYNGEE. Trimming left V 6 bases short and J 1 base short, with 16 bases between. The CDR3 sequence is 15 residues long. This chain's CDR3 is CASTERTASNTEAFF. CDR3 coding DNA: TGTGCCAGCACCGAGCGGACAGCCTCGAACACTGAAGCTTTCTTT.

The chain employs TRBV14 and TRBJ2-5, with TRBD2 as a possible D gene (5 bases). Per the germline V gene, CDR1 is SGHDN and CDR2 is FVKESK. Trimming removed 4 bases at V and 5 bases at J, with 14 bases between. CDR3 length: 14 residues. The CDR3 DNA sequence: TGTGCCAGCAGCCTTCTAGCAAACGGCGAGACCCAGTACTTC. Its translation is CASSLLANGETQYF.

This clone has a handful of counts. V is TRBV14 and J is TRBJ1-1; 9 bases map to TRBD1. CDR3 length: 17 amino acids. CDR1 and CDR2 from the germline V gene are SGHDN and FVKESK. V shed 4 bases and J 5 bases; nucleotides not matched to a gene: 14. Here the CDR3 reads CASSPGTGKGGLTEAFF. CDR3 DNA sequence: TGTGCCAGCAGCCCCGGGACAGGGAAAGGGGGCTTGACTGAAGCTTTCTTT.

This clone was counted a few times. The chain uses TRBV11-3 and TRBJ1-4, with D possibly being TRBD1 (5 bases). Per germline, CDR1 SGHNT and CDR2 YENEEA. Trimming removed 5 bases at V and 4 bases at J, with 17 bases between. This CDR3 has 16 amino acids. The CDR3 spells CASSGYRQFINEKLFF. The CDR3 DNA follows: TGTGCCAGCAGCGGGTACCGACAGTTTATTAATGAAAAACTGTTTTTT.

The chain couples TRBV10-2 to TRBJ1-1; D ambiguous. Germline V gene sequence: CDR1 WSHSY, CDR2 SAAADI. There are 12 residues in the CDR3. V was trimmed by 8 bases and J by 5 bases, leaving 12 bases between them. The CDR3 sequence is CASAGSPTEAFF. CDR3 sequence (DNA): TGCGCCAGCGCTGGTTCGCCGACTGAAGCTTTCTTT.

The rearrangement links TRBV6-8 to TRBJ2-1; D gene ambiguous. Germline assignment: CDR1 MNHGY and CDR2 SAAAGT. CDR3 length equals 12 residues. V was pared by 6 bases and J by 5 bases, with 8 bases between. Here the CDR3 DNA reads TGTGCCAGCAGCCCTGACGACAATGAGCAGTTCTTC. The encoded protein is CASSPDDNEQFF.

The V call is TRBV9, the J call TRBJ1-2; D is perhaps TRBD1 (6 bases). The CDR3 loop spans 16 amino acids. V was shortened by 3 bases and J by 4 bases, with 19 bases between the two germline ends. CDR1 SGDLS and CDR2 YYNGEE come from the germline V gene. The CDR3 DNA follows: TGTGCCAGCAGCGACAACCGCCAGGACAGAATCTATGGCTACACCTTC. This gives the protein CASSDNRQDRIYGYTF.

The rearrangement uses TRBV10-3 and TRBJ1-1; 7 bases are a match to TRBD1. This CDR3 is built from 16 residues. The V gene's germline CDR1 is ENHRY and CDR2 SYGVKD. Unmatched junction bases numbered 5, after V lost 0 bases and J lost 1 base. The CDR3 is CAISESRTGQNTEAFF. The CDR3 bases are TGTGCCATCAGTGAGTCAAGGACAGGACAGAACACTGAAGCTTTCTTT.

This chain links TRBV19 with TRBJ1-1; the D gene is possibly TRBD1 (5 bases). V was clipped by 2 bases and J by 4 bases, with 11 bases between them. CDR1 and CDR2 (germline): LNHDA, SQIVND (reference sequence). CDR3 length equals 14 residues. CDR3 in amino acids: CASSITGGSTEAFF. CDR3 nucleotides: TGTGCCAGTAGTATAACTGGGGGAAGCACTGAAGCTTTCTTT.

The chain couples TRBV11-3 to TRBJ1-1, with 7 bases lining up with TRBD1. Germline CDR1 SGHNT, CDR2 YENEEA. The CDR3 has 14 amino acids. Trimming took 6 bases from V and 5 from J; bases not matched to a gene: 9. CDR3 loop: CASRGGSPGTEAFF. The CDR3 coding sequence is TGTGCCAGCAGAGGGGGCAGCCCCGGTACTGAAGCTTTCTTT.

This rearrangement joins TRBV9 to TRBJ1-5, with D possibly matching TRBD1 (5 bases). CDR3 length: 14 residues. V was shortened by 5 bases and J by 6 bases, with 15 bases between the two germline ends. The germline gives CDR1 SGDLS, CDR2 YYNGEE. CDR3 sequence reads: CASSEGRAGQPQHF. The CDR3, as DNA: TGTGCCAGCAGTGAAGGCAGGGCGGGTCAGCCCCAGCATTTT. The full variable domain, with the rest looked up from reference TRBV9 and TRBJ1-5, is DSGVTQTPKHLITATGQRVTLRCSPRSGDLSVYWYQQSLDQGLQFLIQYYNGEERAKGNILERFSAQQFPDLHSELNLSSLELGDSALYFCASSEGRAGQPQHFGDGTRLSIL.

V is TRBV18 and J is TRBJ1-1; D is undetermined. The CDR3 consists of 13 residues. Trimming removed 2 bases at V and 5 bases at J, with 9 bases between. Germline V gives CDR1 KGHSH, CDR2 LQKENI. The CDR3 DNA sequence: TGTGCCAGCTCACCAAAGTTTAAAACTGAAGCTTTCTTT. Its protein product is CASSPKFKTEAFF. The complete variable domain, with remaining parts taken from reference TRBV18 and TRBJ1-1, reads NAGVMQNPRHLVRRRGQEARLRCSPMKGHSHVYWYRQLPEEGLKFMVYLQKENIIDESGMPKERFSAEFPKEGPSILRIQQVVRGDSAAYFCASSPKFKTEAFFGQGTRLTVV.

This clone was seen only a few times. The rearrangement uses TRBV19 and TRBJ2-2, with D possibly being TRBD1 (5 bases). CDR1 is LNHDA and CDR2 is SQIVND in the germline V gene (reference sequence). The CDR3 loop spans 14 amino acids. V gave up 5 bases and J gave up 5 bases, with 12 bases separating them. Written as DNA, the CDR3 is TGTGCCAGTAGTGACAGTATTCGGACCGGGGAGCTGTTTTTT. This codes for CASSDSIRTGELFF.

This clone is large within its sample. The CDR3 nucleotides are TGTGCCAGCAGCTTGCCGGGCCCGCGAGCCTACGAGCAGTACTTC. Amino acids: CASSLPGPRAYEQYF. The chain couples TRBV11-3 to TRBJ2-7; D call uncertain. Per the germline V gene, CDR1 is SGHNT and CDR2 is YENEEA. V lost 3 bases to trimming and J lost 2 bases, with 14 bases between them. CDR3 length: 15 amino acids. The complete variable domain, with remaining parts taken from reference TRBV11-3 and TRBJ2-7, reads EAGVVQSPRYKIIEKKQPVAFWCNPISGHNTLYWYLQNLGQGPELLIRYENEEAVDDSQLPKDRFSAERLKGVDSTLKIQPAELGDSAVYLCASSLPGPRAYEQYFGPGTRLTVT.

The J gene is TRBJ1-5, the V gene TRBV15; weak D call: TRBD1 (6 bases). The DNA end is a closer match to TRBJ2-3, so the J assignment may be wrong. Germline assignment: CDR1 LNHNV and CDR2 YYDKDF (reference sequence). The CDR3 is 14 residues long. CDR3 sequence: CATSMTGPHQPQYF. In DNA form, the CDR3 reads TGTGCCACCAGCATGACAGGACCCCATCAGCCCCAGTATTTT.

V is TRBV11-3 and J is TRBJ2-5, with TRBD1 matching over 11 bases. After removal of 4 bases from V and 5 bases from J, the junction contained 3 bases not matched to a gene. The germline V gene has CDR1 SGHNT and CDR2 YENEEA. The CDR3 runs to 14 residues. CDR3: CASSSGQGVETQYF. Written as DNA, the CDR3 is TGTGCCAGCAGCTCGGGACAGGGGGTGGAGACCCAGTACTTC. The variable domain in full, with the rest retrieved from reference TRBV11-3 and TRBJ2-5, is EAGVVQSPRYKIIEKKQPVAFWCNPISGHNTLYWYLQNLGQGPELLIRYENEEAVDDSQLPKDRFSAERLKGVDSTLKIQPAELGDSAVYLCASSSGQGVETQYFGPGTRLLVL.

The CDR3 sequence: CSVSRGANEKLFF. CDR3 coding DNA: TGCAGCGTCTCTAGGGGCGCCAATGAAAAACTGTTTTTT. The gene calls are TRBV29-1 and TRBJ1-4; D perhaps matches TRBD1 (5 bases). V was trimmed by 6 bases and J by 5 bases, leaving 13 bases between them. The CDR3 sequence is 13 residues long. Germline lookup yields CDR1 SQVTM and CDR2 ANQGSEA.